This T cell receptor (beta chain) was profiled in a study of T cell changes during pregnancy in multiple sclerosis. Here immunoSEQ multiplex PCR was the method, and the copy in TCRdb shows in-frame clones only, minus some. In the table there are nearly 110,000 clones, 85% to 95% of which are singletons. The CDR3 has 15 residues. Trimming took 2 bases from V and 4 from J; bases not matched to a gene: 7. Germline CDR1 is ENHRY and CDR2 is SYGVKD. This clone was counted once. Specimen: peripheral blood, collected in the third trimester of pregnancy. The sequence was collected from a female donor in good health, enrolled as a control in a pregnancy study. The V call is TRBV10-3, the J call TRBJ1-2, with 7 positions matching TRBD1. The CDR3 spells CAISEQGQTFYGYTF. DNA of the CDR3: TGTGCCATCAGTGAGCAGGGACAGACCTTCTATGGCTACACCTTC.